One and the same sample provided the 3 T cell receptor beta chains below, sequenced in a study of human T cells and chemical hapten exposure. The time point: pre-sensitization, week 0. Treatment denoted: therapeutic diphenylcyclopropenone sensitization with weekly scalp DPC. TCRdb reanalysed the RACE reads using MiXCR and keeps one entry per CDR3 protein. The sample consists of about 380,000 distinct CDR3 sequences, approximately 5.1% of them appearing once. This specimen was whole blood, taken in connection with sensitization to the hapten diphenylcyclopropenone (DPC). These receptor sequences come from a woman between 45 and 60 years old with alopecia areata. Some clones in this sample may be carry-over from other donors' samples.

The CDR3 sequence is CASRSATGESIGYTF. As DNA, the CDR3 is TGTGCCAGCAGGAGTGCGACAGGGGAGTCGATTGGCTACACCTTC. The V and J genes are TRBV25-1 and TRBJ1-2; 8 positions agree with TRBD1. Germline assignment: CDR1 MGHDK and CDR2 SYGVNS. There are 15 residues in the CDR3. Trimming at V came to 6 bases and at J to 7 bases, leaving 13 bases not matched to a gene.

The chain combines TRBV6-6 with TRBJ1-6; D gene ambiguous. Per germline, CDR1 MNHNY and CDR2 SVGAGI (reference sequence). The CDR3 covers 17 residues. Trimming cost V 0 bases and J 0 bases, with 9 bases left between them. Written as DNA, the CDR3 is TGTGCCAGCAGTTACTCGAACCGGGGCTCCTATAATTCACCCCTCCACTTT. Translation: CASSYSNRGSYNSPLHF.

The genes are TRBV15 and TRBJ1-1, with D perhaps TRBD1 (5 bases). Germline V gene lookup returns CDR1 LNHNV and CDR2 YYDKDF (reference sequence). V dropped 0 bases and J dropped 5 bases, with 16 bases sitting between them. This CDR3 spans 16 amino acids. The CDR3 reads CATSRDSTGRGTEAFF. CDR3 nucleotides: TGTGCCACCAGCAGAGATTCTACAGGTCGAGGAACTGAAGCTTTCTTT.